One sample yielded the 25 T cell receptor beta chains listed below, sequenced in a study of blood T cell repertoires in COVID-19. Here immunoSEQ multiplex PCR was the method, and the copy in TCRdb shows in-frame clones only, minus some. This repertoire shows roughly 150,000 clones, around 84% found once; its top ten account for 9% to 10%. The specimen sequenced was peripheral blood. These receptors were collected from a woman between 45 and 60 years old with acute or convalescent COVID-19.

The chain couples TRBV2 to TRBJ2-7; 7 nucleotides agree with TRBD1. Germline assignment: CDR1 SNHLY and CDR2 FYNNEI. V was pared by 6 bases and J by 0 bases, with 5 bases of the junction left unmatched. This CDR3 is built from 14 residues. The CDR3 sequence is CASSRDRFSYEQYF. Here the CDR3 DNA reads TGTGCCAGCAGCCGGGACAGATTCTCCTACGAGCAGTACTTC.

The chain is built from TRBV7-9 and TRBJ1-2; D might be TRBD1 (6 bases). Germline V CDR1 and CDR2: SEHNR, FQNEAQ (reference sequence). CDR3 length: 12 amino acids. V lost 4 bases and J 8 bases, leaving 11 bases between the germline ends. The CDR3 bases are TGTGCCAGCAGCTACAGGGAGTTGGGCTACACCTTC. It codes for CASSYRELGYTF.

The chain joins TRBV13 to TRBJ1-1; D is ambiguous. There are 13 residues in the CDR3. The V end was cut by 0 bases, the J end by 1 base, with 3 bases between. Germline-derived CDR1 and CDR2 are PRHDT and FYEKMQ (reference sequence). CDR3 sequence (DNA): TGTGCCAGCAGCTTAGGCGGGAACACTGAAGCTTTCTTT. This sequence encodes CASSLGGNTEAFF.

CDR3 DNA sequence: TGCAGCGTTCAAGGACAGGGGGGGCCGGACACTGAAGCTTTCTTT. Translating gives CSVQGQGGPDTEAFF. The chain has TRBV29-1 and TRBJ1-1; 10 bases fit TRBD1. This CDR3 region has 15 residues. Germline V lookup: CDR1 SQVTM, CDR2 ANQGSEA. The trim removed 5 bases at V and 3 bases at J, leaving 9 bases unmatched.

The gene calls are TRBV30 and TRBJ2-2; D gene uncertain. V was clipped by 0 bases and J by 6 bases, with 8 bases between them. CDR3 size: 13 residues. CDR1 and CDR2 (germline): GTSNPN, SVGIG (reference sequence). CDR3 sequence (DNA): TGTGCCTGGAGTGTTTCGAGTCCCGGGGAGCTGTTTTTT. It specifies CAWSVSSPGELFF.

The table lists this clone with a few counts. J is TRBJ1-5 and V is TRBV30; 7 bases are a match to TRBD1. Germline-derived CDR1 and CDR2 are GTSNPN and SVGIG (reference sequence). The CDR3 loop spans 13 amino acids. The V and J ends lost 5 bases and 7 bases, in that order; junction bases with no gene match: 8. CDR3 amino acids: CAWVGAGGQPQHF. The CDR3 DNA reads TGTGCCTGGGTAGGGGCAGGGGGACAGCCCCAGCATTTT.

Worth noting for this clone: Germline and junction disagree at one end, which may indicate a read error. The rearrangement links TRBV27 to TRBJ2-3, with D maybe TRBD1 (5 bases). The CDR3 is 14 residues long. Per the germline V gene, CDR1 is MNHEY and CDR2 is SMNVEV (reference sequence). CDR3 in amino acids: CVSSLTESTDTQYF. In nucleotides, the CDR3 is TGTGTCAGCAGTTTGACAGAATCTACAGATACGCAGTATTTT.

The CDR3 region is CASRMTDNQPQHF. The CDR3 DNA follows: TGTGCCAGCAGGATGACAGACAATCAGCCCCAGCATTTT. The rearrangement uses TRBV6-5 and TRBJ1-5; possible D gene TRBD1, 5 bases. V gave up 6 bases and J gave up 3 bases, with 9 bases separating them. This CDR3 spans 13 amino acids. The germline CDR1 and CDR2 sequences are MNHEY and SVGAGI.

This clone was counted only a few times. This sequence joins TRBV3-1 (or the pseudogene TRBV3-2) and TRBJ1-1; D remains ambiguous. This CDR3 contains 13 residues. Trimming took 1 base from V and 1 from J, leaving 4 bases between them. Germline V gene sequence: CDR1 LGHDT, CDR2 YNNKEL (reference sequence). This chain's CDR3 is CASSQVGNTEAFF. The CDR3 bases are TGTGCCAGCAGCCAAGTCGGGAACACTGAAGCTTTCTTT.

The chain carries TRBV11-2 and TRBJ2-7; 7 nucleotides line up with TRBD2. The CDR3 spans 15 residues. Germline loops: CDR1 SGHAT, CDR2 FQNNGV. The J segment lost 2 bases and the V segment lost 4 bases, leaving 8 bases of the junction unmatched. CDR3 nucleotides: TGTGCCAGCAGCTCACCCACTAGCGCAACCTACGAGCAGTACTTC. Translation: CASSSPTSATYEQYF.

The genes are TRBV7-9 and TRBJ2-3; D gene unclear. There are 17 residues in the CDR3. Germline V gives CDR1 SEHNR, CDR2 FQNEAQ (reference sequence). Trimming cost V 3 bases and J 3 bases, with 19 bases left between them. The CDR3 DNA is TGTGCCAGCAGCTTGCCAGCTGGTCGGGTAGGAACAGATACGCAGTATTTT. It codes for CASSLPAGRVGTDTQYF.

This clone was seen a single time. The rearrangement uses TRBV20-1 and TRBJ2-1, with D perhaps given as TRBD1 or TRBD2 (5 bases each). Germline assignment: CDR1 DFQATT and CDR2 SNEGSKA (reference sequence). The CDR3 loop spans 15 amino acids. With 3 bases removed from V and 2 bases from J, the gap between germline ends came to 14 bases. The CDR3 spells CSASGGVNAYNEQFF. The CDR3 DNA reads TGCAGTGCTAGTGGGGGAGTTAATGCCTACAATGAGCAGTTCTTC.

V is TRBV6-2 or TRBV6-3 and J is TRBJ2-5; 10 bases are shared with TRBD2. Germline V gene data show CDR1 as MNHEY and CDR2 as SVGEGT. CDR3 length: 18 amino acids. J was trimmed by 0 bases and V by 3 bases; bases with no gene match: 10. CDR3 coding DNA: TGTGCCAGCAGTTATCCCTTAGCGGGGGGCACCTACCAAGAGACCCAGTACTTC. Its translation is CASSYPLAGGTYQETQYF.

This clone has a single count. The V and J genes are TRBV9 and TRBJ1-5, with 9 positions matching TRBD1. V trimming: 4 bases; J trimming: 3 bases; junction bases outside the gene matches: 5. The CDR3 contains 15 residues. Germline V gene sequence: CDR1 SGDLS, CDR2 YYNGEE. The CDR3 sequence: CASSPGDRDNQPQHF. The CDR3 DNA follows: TGTGCCAGCAGCCCCGGGGACAGGGACAATCAGCCCCAGCATTTT.

V and J are TRBV2 and TRBJ1-2, with a possible D match to TRBD1 (5 bases). V was clipped by 4 bases and J by 4 bases, with 10 bases between them. Germline CDR1 SNHLY, CDR2 FYNNEI. The CDR3 extends over 13 amino acids. As DNA, the CDR3 is TGTGCCAGCAGTGGAACAGGTTTCTATGGCTACACCTTC. Translated: CASSGTGFYGYTF.

In nucleotides, the CDR3 is TGTGCCACCAGTATTACGAGGACGGGAGGCCAAGAGACCCAGTACTTC. Translating it yields CATSITRTGGQETQYF. J is TRBJ2-5 and V is TRBV24-1, with 7 nucleotides matching TRBD2. This CDR3 region has 16 residues. Germline trimming cut 6 bases from V and 1 base from J; bases unmatched to any gene: 10. The germline gives CDR1 KGHDR, CDR2 SFDVKD.

The chain uses TRBV2 and TRBJ2-4, with 7 bases that match TRBD1. The CDR3 consists of 15 residues. In germline, CDR1 is SNHLY, CDR2 FYNNEI. V was clipped by 4 bases and J by 7 bases; unmatched bases: 10. The CDR3: CASSGRQGAKNIQYF. CDR3 sequence (DNA): TGTGCCAGCAGTGGAAGACAGGGAGCAAAGAACATTCAGTACTTC.

The chain recombines TRBV6-5 with TRBJ1-4; no reliable D call. The V end was cut by 8 bases, the J end by 1 base, with 14 bases between. Germline CDR1 reads MNHEY; CDR2 reads SVGAGI. CDR3 size: 15 residues. The CDR3 loop is CASRNGRLTNEKLFF. As DNA, the CDR3 is TGTGCCAGCCGGAATGGGAGACTAACTAATGAAAAACTGTTTTTT.

This chain uses TRBV10-3 with TRBJ2-1, with TRBD2 identical over 10 bases. The CDR3 covers 15 residues. The V gene end was trimmed by 5 bases and the J gene end by 8 bases; junction bases not matched to a gene: 9. Germline V CDR1 and CDR2: ENHRY, SYGVKD. The CDR3, as DNA: TGTGCCATCAGTAGTGCTAGCGGGAGCTTTGATGAGCAGTTCTTC. It translates to CAISSASGSFDEQFF.

This sequence joins TRBV11-1 and TRBJ2-3; D unclear. The V and J ends lost 3 bases and 1 base respectively, with 8 bases between them. Germline lookup yields CDR1 SGHAT and CDR2 FQDESV (reference sequence). The CDR3 is made up of 14 amino acids. CDR3 DNA sequence: TGTGCCAGCAGCTTCGATCTAGGCACAGATACGCAGTATTTT. This sequence encodes CASSFDLGTDTQYF.

V is TRBV19 and J is TRBJ1-5, with D hard to call. From germline, CDR1 is LNHDA and CDR2 SQIVND (reference sequence). The CDR3 has 14 residues. V was shortened by 3 bases and J by 0 bases, with 6 bases between the two germline ends. The CDR3 DNA sequence: TGTGCCAGTAGTATTTATCTTAGCAATCAGCCCCAGCATTTT. It specifies CASSIYLSNQPQHF.

The chain links TRBV6-5 to TRBJ1-6, with 7 bases matching TRBD1. CDR1 is MNHEY, CDR2 SVGAGI, per germline. V trimming: 7 bases; J trimming: 7 bases; junction bases outside the gene matches: 10. The CDR3 runs 15 residues. The CDR3 bases are TGTGCCAGCATCTCCGGGACAGCTGAAAATTCACCCCTCCACTTT. This codes for CASISGTAENSPLHF.

The rearrangement uses TRBV4-2 and TRBJ2-7, with TRBD2 identical over 7 bases. From germline, CDR1 is LGHNA and CDR2 YNFKEQ. The CDR3 covers 16 residues. V gave up 4 bases and J gave up 2 bases; unmatched junction bases: 11. This chain's CDR3 is CASSRTAGTLTYEQYF. CDR3 nucleotide sequence: TGTGCCAGCAGCCGCACAGCGGGGACCCTGACCTACGAGCAGTACTTC.

The chain employs TRBV6-5 and TRBJ2-3; TRBD2 agrees at 10 bases. The CDR3 runs 13 residues. The trim removed 8 bases at V and 5 bases at J, leaving 4 bases unmatched. The germline V gene has CDR1 MNHEY and CDR2 SVGAGI. DNA for the CDR3: TGTGCCAGCCTAGCGGGAGTAGGAGATACGCAGTATTTT. Amino acids: CASLAGVGDTQYF.

The CDR3 loop is CASSYNRVELIRLYEQYF. The CDR3 DNA sequence: TGTGCCAGCAGTTACAACAGGGTAGAATTAATTAGACTCTACGAGCAGTACTTC. The J gene is TRBJ2-7, the V gene TRBV6-4; tentative D call: TRBD1 (6 bases). Trimming shortened V by 5 bases and J by 3 bases, and 26 bases separated the two germline ends. CDR3 length: 18 amino acids. From germline, CDR1 is MRHNA and CDR2 SNTAGT.